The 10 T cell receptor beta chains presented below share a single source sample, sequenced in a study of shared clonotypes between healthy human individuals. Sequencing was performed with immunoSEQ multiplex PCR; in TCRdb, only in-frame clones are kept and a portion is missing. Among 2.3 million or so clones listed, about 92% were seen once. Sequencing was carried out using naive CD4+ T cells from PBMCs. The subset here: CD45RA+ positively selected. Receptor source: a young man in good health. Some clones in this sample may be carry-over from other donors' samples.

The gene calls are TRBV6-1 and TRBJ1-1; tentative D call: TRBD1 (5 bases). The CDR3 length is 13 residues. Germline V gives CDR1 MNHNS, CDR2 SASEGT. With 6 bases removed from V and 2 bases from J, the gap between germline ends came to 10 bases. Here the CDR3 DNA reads TGTGCCAGCAGGTGGGGGGGAAACACTGAAGCTTTCTTT. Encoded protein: CASRWGGNTEAFF.

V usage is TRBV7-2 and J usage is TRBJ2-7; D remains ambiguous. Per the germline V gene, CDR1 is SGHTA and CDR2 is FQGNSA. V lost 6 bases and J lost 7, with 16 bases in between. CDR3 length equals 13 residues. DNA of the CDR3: TGTGCCAGCAGGTCCCCAGTGCGGATAGAGCAGTACTTC. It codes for CASRSPVRIEQYF.

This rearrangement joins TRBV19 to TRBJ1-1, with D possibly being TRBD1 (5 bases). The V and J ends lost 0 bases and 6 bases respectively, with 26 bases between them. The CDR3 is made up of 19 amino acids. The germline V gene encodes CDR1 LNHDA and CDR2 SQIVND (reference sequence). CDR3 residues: CASSIDPSAGTIWKPEAFF. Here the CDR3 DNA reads TGTGCCAGTAGTATAGACCCGTCGGCAGGGACGATTTGGAAGCCTGAAGCTTTCTTT.

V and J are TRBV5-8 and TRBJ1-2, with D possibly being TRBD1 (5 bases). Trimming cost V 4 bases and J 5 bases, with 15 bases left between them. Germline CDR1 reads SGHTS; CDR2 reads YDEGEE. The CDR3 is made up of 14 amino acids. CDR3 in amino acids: CASSRQVAGYGYTF. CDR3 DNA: TGTGCCAGCAGCCGGCAGGTGGCAGGGTATGGCTACACCTTC.

Written as DNA, the CDR3 is TGTGCCAGCAGCTTGGGACTGAGCTCTGGGGCCAACGTCCTGACTTTC. This codes for CASSLGLSSGANVLTF. This chain uses TRBV5-5 with TRBJ2-6; D gene unclear. V was cut by 0 bases and J by 0 bases, with 7 bases left in between. The CDR3 is 16 amino acids. From germline, CDR1 is SGHKS and CDR2 YYEKEE (reference sequence).

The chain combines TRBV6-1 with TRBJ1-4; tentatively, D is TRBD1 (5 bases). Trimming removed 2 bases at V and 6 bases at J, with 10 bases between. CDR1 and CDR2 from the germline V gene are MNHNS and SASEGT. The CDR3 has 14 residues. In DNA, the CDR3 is TGTGCCAGCAGTGAACAGGGAAGGGATGAAAAACTGTTTTTT. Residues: CASSEQGRDEKLFF.

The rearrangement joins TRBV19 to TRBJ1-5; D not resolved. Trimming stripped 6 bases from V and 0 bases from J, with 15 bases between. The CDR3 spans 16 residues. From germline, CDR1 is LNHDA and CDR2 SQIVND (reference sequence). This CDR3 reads CASSPYRGASNQPQHF. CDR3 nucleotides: TGTGCCAGTAGCCCGTACAGAGGAGCTAGCAATCAGCCCCAGCATTTT.

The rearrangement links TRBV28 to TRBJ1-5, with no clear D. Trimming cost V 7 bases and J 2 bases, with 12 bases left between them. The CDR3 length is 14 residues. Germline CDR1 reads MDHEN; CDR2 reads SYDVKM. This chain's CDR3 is CASNLLVGNQPQHF. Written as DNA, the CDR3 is TGTGCCAGCAACCTCCTTGTAGGCAATCAGCCCCAGCATTTT.

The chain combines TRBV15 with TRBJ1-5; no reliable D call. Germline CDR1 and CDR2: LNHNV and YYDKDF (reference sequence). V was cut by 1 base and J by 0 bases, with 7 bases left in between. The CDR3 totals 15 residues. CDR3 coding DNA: TGTGCCACCAGCAGAGGGACTGCTAGCAATCAGCCCCAGCATTTT. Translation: CATSRGTASNQPQHF.

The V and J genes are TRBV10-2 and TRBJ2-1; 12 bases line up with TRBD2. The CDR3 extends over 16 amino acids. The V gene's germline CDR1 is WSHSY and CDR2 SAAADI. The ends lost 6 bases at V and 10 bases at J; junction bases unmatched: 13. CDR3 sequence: CASRDRLAGVFGEQFF. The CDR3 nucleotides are TGCGCCAGCAGGGATCGACTAGCGGGAGTTTTTGGGGAGCAGTTCTTC.